Given below is one TCR beta chain in context. Its target is not known. The sample originates from a study of vaccination effects on CD4 cells after COVID-19. Antigen-specific CD4+ T cells expanded by the ViraFEST assay with viral peptide pools were then sequenced. When around nine days of culture had elapsed, CD4+ T cells were isolated. Each person got two doses of an mRNA SARS-CoV-2 vaccine, BNT162b2 or mRNA-1273. Cultures received IL-2 medium that replaced half the medium on days 3 and 7. Some clones are missing from TCRdb's copy, which holds only in-frame ones; the method was immunoSEQ multiplex PCR. The top ten hold roughly a sixth of the sample, which has under 30,000 clones, roughly 68% seen once. General observations from the study: Marked clonal contraction of infection- and vaccine-induced clones was seen late after vaccination. Healthy vaccinees' vaccine-induced clones included only 1 of 255 cross-reacting with common cold coronaviruses.

The clonotype comes from a human donor who received a COVID-19 vaccine. The specimen comprised CD4+ T cells from PBMCs cultured with HCoV-OC43 spike peptides, sampled after COVID-19 vaccination. Noted subset: HCoV-OC43 spike overlapping peptide pool stimulation.

CDR3 nucleotide sequence: TGCGCCAGCAGCTGGGGGACAGGGGAGCAGTTCTTC. It yields the protein CASSWGTGEQFF. The chain is built from TRBV5-1 and TRBJ2-1; 9 bases agree with TRBD1. The J segment lost 10 bases and the V segment lost 3 bases, leaving 2 bases of the junction unmatched. The germline gives CDR1 SGHRS, CDR2 YFSETQ. The CDR3 has 12 amino acids. Filled out from reference TRBV5-1 and TRBJ2-1, the complete variable domain reads KAGVTQTPRYLIKTRGQQVTLSCSPISGHRSVSWYQQTPGQGLQFLFEYFSETQRNKGNFPGRFSGRQFSNSRSEMNVSTLELGDSALYLCASSWGTGEQFFGPGTRLTVL.